The present TCR beta chain was sequenced within a study of T-cell memory formation after mild COVID-19. Germline-derived CDR1 and CDR2 are SEHNR and FQNEAQ (reference sequence). The length of the CDR3 is 12 residues. V was cut by 7 bases and J by 9 bases, with 13 bases left in between. TCRdb reanalysed the 5' RACE reads using MiXCR and keeps one entry per CDR3 protein. The repertoire holds 300,000 or so distinct CDR3 sequences, around 15% seen once, with roughly 24% in the top ten. V gene TRBV7-9 combines with J gene TRBJ1-5; possibly TRBD1 for D (5 bases). The TCR comes from a man between 18 and 29 years old who had mild COVID-19 (a few samples of this study predate the infection). Cell type and time point are not known. What was sequenced was PBMCs or a T cell subset sorted from them (not recorded which). The CDR3: CASTTGAGPQHF. The DNA for the CDR3 is TGTGCCAGCACCACCGGGGCGGGGCCCCAGCATTTT.